The entry that follows covers one T cell receptor (beta chain) sequence. The antigen is unknown. This entry is derived from a study of brain metastases from non-small cell lung cancer. Study-wide points: Fewer infiltrating T cells were found in brain metastases than primaries.

J was trimmed by 6 bases and V by 3 bases; bases with no gene match: 6. From germline, CDR1 is SGHDT and CDR2 YYEEEE. The CDR3 runs 15 residues. TCRdb's copy holds only in-frame clones and misses some; the assay was immunoSEQ multiplex PCR. The data hold several hundred clones, with around 80% observed a single time. The chain recombines TRBV5-6 with TRBJ2-5, with 12 bases identical to TRBD2. This receptor was identified in a donor older than 35 with non-small cell lung cancer. Source material: primary lung tumor tissue. CDR3 region: CASSSSGGAEQTQYF. Here the CDR3 DNA reads TGTGCCAGCAGCTCTAGCGGGGGGGCCGAACAGACCCAGTACTTC.